The clone carrying this T cell receptor (beta chain) came up a few times. The sample belongs to a study of blood T cell repertoires in COVID-19. V gave up 4 bases and J gave up 13 bases, with 17 bases separating them. This CDR3 has 13 amino acids. Germline-derived CDR1 and CDR2 are PRHDT and FYEKMQ (reference sequence). Assay used: immunoSEQ multiplex PCR; TCRdb lists only in-frame clones, some missing. Found here are 150,000 to 200,000 clones, less than 85% of them singletons; the top ten hold 3%. The rearrangement uses TRBV13 and TRBJ2-1; tentative D call: TRBD2 (6 bases). The sequenced sample consisted of peripheral blood. This clonotype originated in a woman over 75 with acute or convalescent COVID-19. The CDR3: CASSSYNLASQFF. CDR3 DNA sequence: TGTGCCAGCAGCTCATATAATCTAGCGTCCCAGTTCTTC.